This TCR beta chain comes out of a study of identical twins. Broader study findings: Modeled out-of-frame TCR alpha sharing in monozygotic twins fell below observed levels.

The V segment lost 6 bases and the J segment 2 bases; nucleotides outside the gene matches: 7. The CDR3 covers 14 residues. Germline loops: CDR1 LNHNV, CDR2 YYDKDF (reference sequence). Comment on this clonotype: No antigen is known for it.

TCRdb independently ran MiXCR on the 5' RACE reads; one entry per CDR3 protein. The table lists 1.5 million to 2 million distinct CDR3 sequences, 25% to 35% of them singletons. Sequenced: cord blood. V gene TRBV15 combines with J gene TRBJ2-7; 7 bases are shared with TRBD2. This TCR derives from a newborn girl in good health. CDR3 protein: CATSLAGVPYEQYF. The DNA for the CDR3 is TGTGCCACCAGTCTGGCGGGAGTCCCCTACGAGCAGTACTTC. The full variable domain, rest sourced from reference TRBV15 and TRBJ2-7, is DAMVIQNPRYQVTQFGKPVTLSCSQTLNHNVMYWYQQKSSQAPKLLFHYYDKDFNNEADTPDNFQSRRPNTSFCFLDIRSPGLGDTAMYLCATSLAGVPYEQYFGPGTRLTVT.